Below, 8 T cell receptor beta chains from the same sample are listed, as sequenced in a study of blood T cell repertoires in COVID-19. Sequencing used immunoSEQ multiplex PCR; TCRdb keeps in-frame clones, though not all of them. Found here are 150,000 to 200,000 clones, 88% of them singletons; the top ten hold roughly 8.9%. The specimen was PBMCs or T cells enriched from blood (not recorded which). These receptors were obtained from a woman in her late teens or twenties who had recovered from COVID-19.

This clone was recorded once. One junction end does not reproduce the germline sequence, and a read error may be involved. The chain joins TRBV7-9 to TRBJ1-5; D remains ambiguous. Germline CDR1 reads SEHNR; CDR2 reads FQNEAQ (reference sequence). This CDR3 has 16 residues. This chain's CDR3 is CATSNSLVGLAQPQHF. The CDR3 DNA follows: TGTGCCACCAGCAACTCCTTGGTGGGTCTAGCACAGCCCCAGCATTTT.

This clone turned up a few times. This chain uses TRBV6-5 with TRBJ1-4, with D possibly being TRBD1 (6 bases). Trimming pared 0 bases from V and 8 bases from J, leaving 10 bases between. Germline values: CDR1 MNHEY, CDR2 SVGAGI. The CDR3 loop spans 14 amino acids. In DNA, the CDR3 is TGTGCCAGCAGTTACTCCAGGGGCATCGAAAAACTGTTTTTT. Protein sequence: CASSYSRGIEKLFF.

The chain joins TRBV29-1 to TRBJ1-1; D might be TRBD1 (5 bases). V dropped 4 bases and J dropped 4 bases, with 10 bases sitting between them. The V gene's germline CDR1 is SQVTM and CDR2 ANQGSEA. The CDR3 is made up of 12 amino acids. CDR3 sequence (DNA): TGCAGCGTTGCGGGGGGACTCACTGAAGCTTTCTTT. Encoded protein: CSVAGGLTEAFF.

The chain links TRBV7-2 to TRBJ1-5; no clear D. In germline, CDR1 is SGHTA, CDR2 FQGNSA. V lost 3 bases and J lost 4, with 10 bases in between. The CDR3 length is 14 residues. CDR3 loop: CASSLYGVNQPQHF. DNA for the CDR3: TGTGCCAGCAGCTTGTATGGAGTGAATCAGCCCCAGCATTTT.

The rearrangement joins TRBV28 to TRBJ2-7; 7 nucleotides line up with TRBD1. Trimming cost V 2 bases and J 0 bases; bases outside gene matches: 7. The CDR3 consists of 16 residues. Germline V gene sequence: CDR1 MDHEN, CDR2 SYDVKM. The CDR3 DNA reads TGTGCCAGCAGTTTACCCCGGACAGGAACCTCCTACGAGCAGTACTTC. It translates to CASSLPRTGTSYEQYF.

To note about this clone: This sample also contains other DNA sequences that code for the same CDR3. The chain links TRBV7-2 to TRBJ2-3, with 8 bases lining up with TRBD2. Trimming at V came to 2 bases and at J to 4 bases, leaving 2 bases not matched to a gene. Germline V CDR1 and CDR2: SGHTA, FQGNSA. The CDR3 is 14 residues long. CDR3 sequence (DNA): TGTGCCAGCAGCTTATACGGGGGGGCAGATACGCAGTATTTT. The encoded protein is CASSLYGGADTQYF.

The chain is built from TRBV5-1 and TRBJ1-6; D unclear. Germline values: CDR1 SGHRS, CDR2 YFSETQ. The V gene lost 0 bases and the J gene lost 6 bases, with 4 bases spanning the gap. CDR3 length equals 13 residues. CDR3 sequence: CASSLGPNSPLHF. CDR3 nucleotides: TGCGCCAGCAGCTTGGGGCCTAATTCACCCCTCCACTTT.

The chain links TRBV5-1 to TRBJ2-1; 8 bases match TRBD2. Germline CDR1 is SGHRS and CDR2 is YFSETQ. V gave up 4 bases and J gave up 2 bases; unmatched junction bases: 14. This CDR3 is built from 18 residues. The CDR3 sequence: CASSPGLATRKAYNEQFF. DNA for the CDR3: TGCGCCAGCAGCCCTGGACTAGCCACCCGAAAGGCCTACAATGAGCAGTTCTTC.